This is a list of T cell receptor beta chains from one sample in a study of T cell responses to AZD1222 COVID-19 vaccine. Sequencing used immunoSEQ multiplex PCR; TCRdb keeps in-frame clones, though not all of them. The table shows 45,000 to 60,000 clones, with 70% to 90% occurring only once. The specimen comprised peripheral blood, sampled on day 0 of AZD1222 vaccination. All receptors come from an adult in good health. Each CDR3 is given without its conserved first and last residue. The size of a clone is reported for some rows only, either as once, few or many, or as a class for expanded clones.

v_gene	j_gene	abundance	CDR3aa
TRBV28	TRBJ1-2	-	ASSLIHGYT
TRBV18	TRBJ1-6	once	ASSAVGSSSYNSPLH
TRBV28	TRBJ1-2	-	ASSFRLGVFSRDRGPLGGYT
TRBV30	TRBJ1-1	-	AWSPGTGRTEAF
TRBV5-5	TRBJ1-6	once	ASSSLNSPLH
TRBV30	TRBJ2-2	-	AWSNGASTGELF
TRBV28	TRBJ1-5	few	ASSLTQVGLINSNQPQH
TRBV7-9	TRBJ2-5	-	ASSRWTSVGLETQY
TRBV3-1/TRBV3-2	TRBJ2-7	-	ASSQGGLAGVDEQY
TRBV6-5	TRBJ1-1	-	ASSSSMNTEAF
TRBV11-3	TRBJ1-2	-	ASSLRDGNYGYT
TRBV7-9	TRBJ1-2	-	ASSPERGPQSNYGYT
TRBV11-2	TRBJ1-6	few	ASSLKGYNSPLH
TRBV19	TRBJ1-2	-	ASTTSRGYGYT
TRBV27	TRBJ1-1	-	ASSWGTGPNTEAF
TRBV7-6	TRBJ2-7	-	ASSLAATGLWTPNEQY
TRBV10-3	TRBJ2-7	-	AIRTRDSSYEQY
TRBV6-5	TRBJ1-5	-	ASRRDRDWQPQH
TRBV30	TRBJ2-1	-	AWSVFGAAYSYNEQF
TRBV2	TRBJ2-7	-	ASRVRGASYEQY
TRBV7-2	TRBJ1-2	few	ASTPPLRTGYGYT
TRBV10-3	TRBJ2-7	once	AISDPDRAYEQY
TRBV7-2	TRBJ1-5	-	ASSLFRDSSNQPQH
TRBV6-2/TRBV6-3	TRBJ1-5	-	ASSYWAESINQPQH
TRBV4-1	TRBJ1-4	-	ASSQGRLSTNEKLF
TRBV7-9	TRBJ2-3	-	ATETVSTDTQY
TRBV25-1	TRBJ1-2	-	ASSERASNGYT
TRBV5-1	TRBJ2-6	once	ASTRSGLDPLNSGANVLT
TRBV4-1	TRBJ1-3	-	ASSQASLPGAGNTIY
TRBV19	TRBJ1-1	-	ASSIPRNWGLNTEAF
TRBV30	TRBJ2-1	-	AWSLQGVVLDEQF
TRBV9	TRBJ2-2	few	ASSLPSGRNTGELF
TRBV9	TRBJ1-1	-	ASSVGGFQNTEAF
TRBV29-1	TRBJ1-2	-	SVEGSGALGGYGYT
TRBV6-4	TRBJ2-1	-	ASSVDRVNNEQF
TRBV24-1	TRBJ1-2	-	ATSITADYGYT
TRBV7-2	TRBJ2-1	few	ASSFDAGYNEQF
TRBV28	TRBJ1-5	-	ASSWDRVVDQPQH
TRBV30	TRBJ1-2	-	AWSPGTGNYGYT
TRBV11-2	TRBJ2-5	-	ASSPQGRETQY